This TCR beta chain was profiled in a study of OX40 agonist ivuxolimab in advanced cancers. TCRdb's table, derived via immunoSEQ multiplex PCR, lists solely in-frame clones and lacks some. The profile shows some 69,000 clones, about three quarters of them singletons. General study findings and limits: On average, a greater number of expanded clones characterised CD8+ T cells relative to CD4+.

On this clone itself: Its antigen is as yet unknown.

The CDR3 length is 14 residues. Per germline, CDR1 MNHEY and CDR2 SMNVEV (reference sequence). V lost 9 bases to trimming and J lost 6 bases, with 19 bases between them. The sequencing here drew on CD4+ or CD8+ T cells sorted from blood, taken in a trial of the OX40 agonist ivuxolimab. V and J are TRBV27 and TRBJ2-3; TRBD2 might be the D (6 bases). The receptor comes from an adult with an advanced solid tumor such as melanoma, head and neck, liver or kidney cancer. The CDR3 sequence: CASGSGLARDTQYF. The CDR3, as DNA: TGTGCCAGTGGCTCGGGACTGGCCCGGGATACGCAGTATTTT.